This T cell receptor beta chain emerged from a study of blood T cell repertoires in COVID-19. This CDR3 comprises 16 residues. CDR1 is KGHDR, CDR2 SFDVKD, per germline. V trimming: 5 bases; J trimming: 2 bases; junction bases outside the gene matches: 5. Donors in Cohort 3 who had recovered were those with two negative PCRs, healthcare professional clearance, or resolution of their symptoms. As originally analysed: Reference gene primer amplification in the assay estimated nucleated cell counts. The method was immunoSEQ multiplex PCR; TCRdb's version includes in-frame clones alone and lacks a portion of them. The V and J calls and clone size are taken from that table; D and trimming were inferred from the DNA. The sample shows approximately 260,000 clones, 75% to 95% of them seen only once.

The receptor comes from a woman younger than 35 who had recovered from COVID-19. This chain connects TRBV24-1 to TRBJ2-1; 10 bases map to TRBD2. The sequenced sample consisted of PBMCs or T cells enriched from blood (not recorded which). CDR3 sequence: CATSGPSGRAYNEQFF. CDR3 nucleotide sequence: TGTGCCACCAGTGGTCCTAGCGGGAGAGCCTACAATGAGCAGTTCTTC.